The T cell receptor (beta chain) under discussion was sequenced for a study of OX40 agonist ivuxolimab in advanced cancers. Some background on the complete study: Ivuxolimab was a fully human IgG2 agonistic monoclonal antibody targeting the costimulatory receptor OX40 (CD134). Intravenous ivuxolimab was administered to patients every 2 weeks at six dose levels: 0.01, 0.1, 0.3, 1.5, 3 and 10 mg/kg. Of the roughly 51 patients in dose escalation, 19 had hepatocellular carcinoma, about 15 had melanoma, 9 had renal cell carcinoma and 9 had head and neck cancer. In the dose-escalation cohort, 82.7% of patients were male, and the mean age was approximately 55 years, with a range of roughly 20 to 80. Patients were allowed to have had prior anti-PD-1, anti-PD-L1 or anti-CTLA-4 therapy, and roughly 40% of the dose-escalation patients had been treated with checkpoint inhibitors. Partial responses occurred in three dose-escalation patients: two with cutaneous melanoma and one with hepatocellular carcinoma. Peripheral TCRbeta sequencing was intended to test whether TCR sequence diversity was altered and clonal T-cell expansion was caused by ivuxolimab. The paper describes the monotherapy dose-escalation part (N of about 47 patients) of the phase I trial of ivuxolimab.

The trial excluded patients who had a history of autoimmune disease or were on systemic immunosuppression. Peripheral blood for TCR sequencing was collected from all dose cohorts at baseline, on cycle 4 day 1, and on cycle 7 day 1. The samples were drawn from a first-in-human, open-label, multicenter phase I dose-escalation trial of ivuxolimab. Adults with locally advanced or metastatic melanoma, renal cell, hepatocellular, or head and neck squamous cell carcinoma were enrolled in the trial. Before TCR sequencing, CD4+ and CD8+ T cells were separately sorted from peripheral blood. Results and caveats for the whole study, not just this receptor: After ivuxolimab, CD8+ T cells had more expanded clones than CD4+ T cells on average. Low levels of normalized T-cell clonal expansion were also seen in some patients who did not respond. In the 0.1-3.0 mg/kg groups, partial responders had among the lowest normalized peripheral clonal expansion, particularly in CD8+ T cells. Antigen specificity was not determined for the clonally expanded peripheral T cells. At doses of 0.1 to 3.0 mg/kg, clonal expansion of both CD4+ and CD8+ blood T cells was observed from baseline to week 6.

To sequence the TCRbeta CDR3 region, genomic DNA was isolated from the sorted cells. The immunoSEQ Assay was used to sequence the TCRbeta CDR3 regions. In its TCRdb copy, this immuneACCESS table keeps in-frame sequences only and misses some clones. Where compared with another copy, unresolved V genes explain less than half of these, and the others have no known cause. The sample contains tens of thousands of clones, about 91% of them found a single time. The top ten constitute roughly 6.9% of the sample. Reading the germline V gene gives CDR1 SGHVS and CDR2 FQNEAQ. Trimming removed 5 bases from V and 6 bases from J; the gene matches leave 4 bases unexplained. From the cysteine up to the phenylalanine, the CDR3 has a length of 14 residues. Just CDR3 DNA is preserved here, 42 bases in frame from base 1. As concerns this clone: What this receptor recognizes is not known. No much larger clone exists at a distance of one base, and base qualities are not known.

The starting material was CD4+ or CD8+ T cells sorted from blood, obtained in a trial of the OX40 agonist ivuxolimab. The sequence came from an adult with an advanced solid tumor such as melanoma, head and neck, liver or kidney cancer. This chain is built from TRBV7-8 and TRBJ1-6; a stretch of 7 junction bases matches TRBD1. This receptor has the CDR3 CASSPRDSNSPLHF. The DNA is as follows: TGTGCCAGCAGCCCCCGGGACAGTAATTCACCCCTCCACTTT.